This record concerns one TCR beta chain sequence. The record originates from a study of blood T cell repertoires in COVID-19. At the level of the study: The United States, Italy and Spain were the sources of the acute and convalescent COVID-19 samples. T cells, B-cell-depleted T cells, or PBMCs provided the cDNA or gDNA that served as material.

Original data processing: The authors estimated nucleated cell counts from reference gene primer amplification. The protocol was immunoSEQ multiplex PCR, while the TCRdb copy is restricted to in-frame clones and leaves out a portion. That table gives V, J and clone size, and the DNA gave D and trimming. The sample lists just over 75,000 clones; 84% were seen once. The clonotype was recovered from a man over 45 with acute or convalescent COVID-19. The sample taken for sequencing was peripheral blood.

Written as DNA, the CDR3 is TGTGCCAGCAGCTTAGGTCGTAATAGCGGGGGCTACGCGACAGATACGCAGTATTTT. It yields the protein CASSLGRNSGGYATDTQYF. The rearrangement uses TRBV7-9 and TRBJ2-3; 9 bases are a match to TRBD2. The V and J ends lost 1 base and 3 bases, in that order; junction bases with no gene match: 14. CDR1 is SEHNR, CDR2 FQNEAQ, per germline (reference sequence). The CDR3 totals 19 residues.